A single T cell receptor beta chain is shown here with its context. Its matching antigen is unknown. Time point here: week 35, safety follow-up. In every dose of vaccine, 300 ug of mutant IDH1 20-mer peptide was given alongside topical imiquimod. This sample is drawn from a study of a mutant IDH1 vaccine in newly diagnosed glioma. Findings and limits, study-wide: Pseudoprogression apparently lacked any relation to changes in top peripheral T cell clonotypes.

Some clones are missing from TCRdb's copy, which holds only in-frame ones; the method was immunoSEQ multiplex PCR. The sample lists tens of thousands of clones, less than 90% occurring once. The CDR3 has 13 amino acids. Trimming removed 2 bases at V and 2 bases at J, with 6 bases between. Germline assignment: CDR1 MNHEY and CDR2 SVGAGI. V usage is TRBV6-5 and J usage is TRBJ1-2; no firm D call. Sequences were derived from PBMCs, sampled from a glioma patient whose treatment included an IDH1 peptide vaccine. The sequence was collected from a man between 18 and 35 years old with glioma. As DNA, the CDR3 is TGTGCCAGCAGTTACGACGTCAACTATGGCTACACCTTC. As protein: CASSYDVNYGYTF.